Detailed here is one T cell receptor beta chain. Antigen: not known. Additional DNA sequences in this sample encode the identical CDR3. This sample was taken from a study of T cells after posttransplantation cyclophosphamide. General study points: Donor CD8+ memory clones often dominated recipient blood repertoires at later times. After PTCy, TRB diversity resembled that of CNI/methotrexate controls.

The CDR3 is 17 residues long. CDR1 and CDR2 (germline): SEHNR, FQNEAQ (reference sequence). Trimming took 2 bases from V and 5 from J; bases not matched to a gene: 9. TCRdb keeps only in-frame clones here, not all; method: immunoSEQ multiplex PCR. The top ten hold 2.8% of the sample, which has 50,000 to 65,000 clones, just over 85% seen once. Sequenced sample: PBMCs. V gene TRBV7-9 combines with J gene TRBJ2-2; 9 nucleotides line up with TRBD2. The source is a man in his thirties or forties with a blood cancer, CMV-positive, and with a related stem cell donor. CDR3 DNA sequence: TGTGCCAGCAGCTTAACTCCCCTAGCGGGAAGGACCGGGGAGCTGTTTTTT. Translated: CASSLTPLAGRTGELFF.